The present entry profiles one TCR beta chain with its context. The antigen is unknown. The time point denotes: newly diagnosed, previously untreated cHL patient sample. Thawed PBMCs were the source of CD4+ T cells, purified by magnetic negative selection. It was PBMCs in newly diagnosed, untreated classical Hodgkin lymphoma that served as comparison. Data came from immunoSEQ multiplex PCR; TCRdb stores just in-frame clones and leaves some out. The table records fewer than 20,000 clones, about 85% of them present only once. This entry is derived from a study of PD-1 blockade in classical Hodgkin lymphoma. General study results and limits: Lower baseline TCR diversity was reported for newly diagnosed patients than for healthy donors. With respect to the repertoire differences, their causes, possibly disease activity or prior therapy, remain undefined.

This CDR3 has 16 amino acids. J is TRBJ2-3 and V is TRBV1; the DNA was not used to check the table's D call, TRBD1. TRBV1 is annotated as a pseudogene. Sequencing input: CD4+ T cells from blood. This TCR was recovered from a human donor with classical Hodgkin lymphoma. This CDR3 is CTSSQDRTDNTDTQYF. CDR3 nucleotide sequence: TGCACCAGCAGCCAAGATCGAACAGATAACACAGATACGCAGTATTTT.